The TCR beta chain described here comes from a study of blood T cell repertoires in COVID-19. About the study: Spain, Italy and the United States supplied samples that represented acute and convalescent COVID-19. Sample material is recorded as cDNA or gDNA derived from T cells, B-cell-depleted T cells, or PBMCs.

Per the study methods: How many nucleated cells were present was estimated from reference gene primer amplification. TCRdb's table, derived via immunoSEQ multiplex PCR, lists solely in-frame clones and lacks some. V, J and clone size reflect that table, while D and trimming were determined from the DNA. The sample records under 200,000 clones, around 86% being singletons. The length of the CDR3 is 14 residues. Germline CDR1 is SGHDT and CDR2 is YYEEEE. Trimming stripped 4 bases from V and 1 base from J, with 11 bases between. In this sample, this clone turned up once. V is TRBV5-6 and J is TRBJ1-1; a weak D match, TRBD1 (5 bases). The clonotype comes from a woman aged 35 to 49 with acute or convalescent COVID-19. Sequencing input: peripheral blood. Here the CDR3 DNA reads TGTGCCAGCAGCCCCTGGGGGGGGAACACTGAAGCTTTCTTT. Translation: CASSPWGGNTEAFF.